This passage covers 31 T cell receptor beta chains from one sample sequenced in a study of shared clonotypes between healthy human individuals (dated by TCRdb to 2018 to 2020). CD8 naive samples were obtained by positive selection for CCR7 among CD45RO-negative cells, yielding a CD45RA+CCR7+ population from which TemRA cells were excluded. Library construction relied on the immunoSEQ multiplex PCR assay. This immuneACCESS table, as held by TCRdb, lists in-frame sequences with V and J called but not all clones. Of the missing ones, under half trace to an unresolved V gene in checked studies; the others have no known cause. This sample gives roughly 2.1 million clones in total; 90% to 95% of them show up just once. 1.5% to 2% of the sample rests with the top ten. The source material was naive CD8+ T cells from PBMCs. The meaning of the sample's cell subset or site label: CD45RA+CCR7+. These receptors were obtained from a young man in good health. Some clones in this sample may be carry-over from other donors' samples.

The rearrangement joins TRBV16 to TRBJ1-5; D not resolved. Trimming took 2 bases from V and 0 from J, leaving 11 bases between them. This CDR3 is built from 16 residues. Germline CDR1 and CDR2: KGHSY and FQNENV. The CDR3 DNA reads as TGTGCCAGCAGCCAAGGTCCCGCTTATAGCAATCAGCCCCAGCATTTT. Amino acid sequence: CASSQGPAYSNQPQHF. Full variable domain (rest looked up from reference TRBV16 and TRBJ1-5): GEEVAQTPKHLVRGEGQKAKLYCAPIKGHSYVFWYQQVLKNEFKFLISFQNENVFDETGMPKERFSAKCLPNSPCSLEIQATKLEDSAVYFCASSQGPAYSNQPQHFGDGTRLSIL.

This clone was detected once. The rearrangement joins TRBV12-5 to TRBJ1-5; possibly TRBD1 for D (5 bases). CDR3 length equals 19 residues. CDR1 and CDR2 from the germline V gene are LGHNT and FRNRAP. Trimming took off 2 bases at V and 2 bases at J, with 22 bases between the two ends. The CDR3 region has the DNA TGTGCTAGTGGTTTGCTTATCCGGGACCATTTCGGTGGCAATCAGCCCCAGCATTTT. Its translation is CASGLLIRDHFGGNQPQHF. Complete variable domain (other parts from reference TRBV12-5 and TRBJ1-5): DARVTQTPRHKVTEMGQEVTMRCQPILGHNTVFWYRQTMMQGLELLAYFRNRAPLDDSGMPKDRFSAEMPDATLATLKIQPSEPRDSAVYFCASGLLIRDHFGGNQPQHFGDGTRLSIL.

This chain links TRBV28 with TRBJ2-5; a possible D gene is TRBD2 (6 bases). Trimming left V 7 bases short and J 0 bases short, with 12 bases between. The germline CDR1 and CDR2 sequences are MDHEN and SYDVKM. The CDR3 contains 14 residues. The CDR3, as DNA: TGTGCCAGCAATTCGGGAGAATACCAAGAGACCCAGTACTTC. As protein: CASNSGEYQETQYF.

V and J are TRBV9 and TRBJ1-1; 11 bases fit TRBD1. This CDR3 comprises 14 residues. Germline V gene lookup returns CDR1 SGDLS and CDR2 YYNGEE. After removal of 3 bases from V and 3 bases from J, the junction contained 1 base not matched to a gene. CDR3 sequence: CASSADRGHTEAFF. Written as DNA, the CDR3 is TGTGCCAGCAGCGCGGACAGGGGGCACACTGAAGCTTTCTTT. Drawing the rest from reference TRBV9 and TRBJ1-1, the complete variable domain is DSGVTQTPKHLITATGQRVTLRCSPRSGDLSVYWYQQSLDQGLQFLIQYYNGEERAKGNILERFSAQQFPDLHSELNLSSLELGDSALYFCASSADRGHTEAFFGQGTRLTVV.

This sequence joins TRBV4-2 and TRBJ2-2; 7 bases agree with TRBD2. The V gene end was trimmed by 3 bases and the J gene end by 3 bases; junction bases not matched to a gene: 13. Germline values: CDR1 LGHNA, CDR2 YNFKEQ. This CDR3 is 18 amino acids long. CDR3 DNA sequence: TGTGCCAGCAGCCAGGTAAGGCTAGCGGAGATATACACCGGGGAGCTGTTTTTT. This encodes CASSQVRLAEIYTGELFF.

This chain links TRBV6-1 with TRBJ1-1; D ambiguous. CDR3 length: 15 amino acids. Looked up from germline, CDR1 is MNHNS and CDR2 is SASEGT. V lost 8 bases and J 0 bases, leaving 16 bases between the germline ends. The CDR3 sequence is CASQPRVPMNTEAFF. CDR3 nucleotides: TGTGCCAGCCAGCCGCGTGTCCCGATGAACACTGAAGCTTTCTTT.

The chain couples TRBV7-9 to TRBJ1-2; TRBD1 is a possible D gene (5 bases). This CDR3 is built from 11 residues. The V gene lost 5 bases and the J gene lost 13 bases, with 14 bases spanning the gap. Germline lookup yields CDR1 SEHNR and CDR2 FQNEAQ (reference sequence). CDR3 bases: TGTGCCAGCAGCCCGGGACCTCGAGGCACCTTC. It codes for CASSPGPRGTF.

The chain recombines TRBV30 with TRBJ1-5; D possibly corresponds to TRBD1 (5 bases). The CDR3 contains 16 residues. The germline CDR1 and CDR2 sequences are GTSNPN and SVGIG (reference sequence). V lost 7 bases and J 6 bases, leaving 25 bases between the germline ends. CDR3 region: CAFPIRTRVNRQPQHF. For the CDR3, the DNA is TGTGCCTTCCCGATTCGGACAAGGGTCAATCGTCAGCCCCAGCATTTT.

The rearrangement links TRBV19 to TRBJ1-5; TRBD1 matches at 8 bases. Trimming took 3 bases from V and 2 from J; bases not matched to a gene: 0. This CDR3 region has 14 residues. The V gene's germline CDR1 is LNHDA and CDR2 SQIVND (reference sequence). This chain's CDR3 is CASSMGQGNQPQHF. In nucleotides, the CDR3 is TGTGCCAGTAGTATGGGACAGGGCAATCAGCCCCAGCATTTT.

This chain connects TRBV7-9 to TRBJ1-2; unclear D gene. The CDR3 runs to 16 residues. Germline CDR1 SEHNR, CDR2 FQNEAQ (reference sequence). V was pared by 3 bases and J by 1 base, with 15 bases between. Written as DNA, the CDR3 is TGTGCCAGCAGCTTGGACGGAACGGGAGATAACTATGGCTACACCTTC. Residues: CASSLDGTGDNYGYTF.

This clone turned up a few times. This chain connects TRBV28 to TRBJ1-2, with a weak D call TRBD1 (6 bases). Germline CDR1 and CDR2: MDHEN and SYDVKM. The CDR3 totals 14 residues. V was cut by 5 bases and J by 6 bases, with 16 bases left in between. CDR3 in amino acids: CASSPESRGDGYTF. The DNA of the CDR3 is TGTGCCAGCAGTCCCGAGAGCAGGGGCGATGGCTACACCTTC.

This sequence joins TRBV29-1 and TRBJ2-3; D is unclear. Germline values: CDR1 SQVTM, CDR2 ANQGSEA. V lost 6 bases to trimming and J lost 0 bases, with 16 bases between them. CDR3 length equals 15 residues. The CDR3 region has the DNA TGCAGCGTGACAATGACATCCCTAAGCACAGATACGCAGTATTTT. Amino acids: CSVTMTSLSTDTQYF.

This clone was seen just once. J is TRBJ2-3 and V is TRBV28, with 8 bases that match TRBD2. CDR3 length: 16 amino acids. V gave up 10 bases and J gave up 3 bases; unmatched junction bases: 15. Germline CDR1 is MDHEN and CDR2 is SYDVKM. CDR3 in DNA: TGTGCCACCAGGTCCCTAGCGGGCTCGGGGACAGATACGCAGTATTTT. Translation: CATRSLAGSGTDTQYF.

The chain employs TRBV5-4 and TRBJ2-3, with D possibly being TRBD2 (6 bases). CDR3 length: 15 amino acids. CDR1 and CDR2 from the germline V gene are SGHNT and YYREEE (reference sequence). Between the trimmed V and J ends, which lost 2 bases and 5 bases, there was a span of 15 bases. The CDR3 DNA is TGTGCCAGCAGCTTACTAGGTGGGGGGTTAGATACGCAGTATTTT. Protein sequence: CASSLLGGGLDTQYF. Supplemented by reference TRBV5-4 and TRBJ2-3, the full variable domain reads ETGVTQSPTHLIKTRGQQVTLRCSSQSGHNTVSWYQQALGQGPQFIFQYYREEENGRGNFPPRFSGLQFPNYSSELNVNALELDDSALYLCASSLLGGGLDTQYFGPGTRLTVL.

The chain recombines TRBV4-2 with TRBJ2-7; D is undetermined. Germline V gene data show CDR1 as LGHNA and CDR2 as YNFKEQ. CDR3 length equals 14 residues. The V and J ends lost 1 base and 4 bases respectively, with 11 bases between them. The CDR3 region has the DNA TGTGCCAGCAGCCAAGCTGTTCTCCCTTACGAGCAGTACTTC. Translation gives CASSQAVLPYEQYF.

The chain employs TRBV7-8 and TRBJ2-7; D is possibly TRBD1 (5 bases). This CDR3 is 14 amino acids long. V was clipped by 3 bases and J by 0 bases, with 9 bases between them. Per the germline V gene, CDR1 is SGHVS and CDR2 is FQNEAQ. The CDR3 reads CASSFMGPSYEQYF. CDR3 nucleotide sequence: TGTGCCAGCAGCTTCATGGGGCCCTCCTACGAGCAGTACTTC.

The chain employs TRBV4-1 and TRBJ2-7; 14 bases line up with TRBD2. Trimming at V came to 4 bases and at J to 5 bases, leaving 10 bases not matched to a gene. Germline CDR1 is MGHRA and CDR2 is YSYEKL. This CDR3 spans 17 amino acids. CDR3 sequence: CASSPGTGTSGSHEQYF. The CDR3 DNA is TGCGCCAGCAGCCCGGGGACGGGGACTAGCGGGAGCCACGAGCAGTACTTC.

About this clone: Other DNA sequences within the sample encode an identical CDR3. For the CDR3, the DNA is TGTGCCAGCCGGACTAGCGGGAACTACGAGCAGTACTTC. Protein: CASRTSGNYEQYF. The rearrangement uses TRBV28 and TRBJ2-7; 12 nucleotides match TRBD2. With 8 bases clipped from V and 3 bases from J, the junction kept 2 bases outside the gene matches. Germline CDR1 is MDHEN and CDR2 is SYDVKM. The length of the CDR3 is 13 residues.

This chain connects TRBV28 to TRBJ1-1; TRBD1 is a possible D gene (6 bases). Trimming removed 6 bases from V and 6 bases from J, with 14 bases in between. There are 13 residues in the CDR3. Germline CDR1 reads MDHEN; CDR2 reads SYDVKM. The CDR3 sequence: CASRLGGGPEAFF. The CDR3 DNA reads as TGTGCCAGCAGGCTGGGGGGGGGCCCTGAAGCTTTCTTT. The full variable domain, in which reference TRBV28 and TRBJ1-1 provide the parts outside the CDR3, is DVKVTQSSRYLVKRTGEKVFLECVQDMDHENMFWYRQDPGLGLRLIYFSYDVKMKEKGDIPEGYSVSREKKERFSLILESASTNQTSMYLCASRLGGGPEAFFGQGTRLTVV.

V and J are TRBV19 and TRBJ1-2; 10 nucleotides align to TRBD1. The CDR3 spans 15 residues. V lost 6 bases, J lost 4 bases, and 8 bases stayed unmatched. CDR1 and CDR2 (germline): LNHDA, SQIVND (reference sequence). CDR3 DNA sequence: TGTGCCAGTAGCGGTACGACAGGGGGCGGCTATGGCTACACCTTC. Translated: CASSGTTGGGYGYTF. Full variable domain (missing parts from reference TRBV19 and TRBJ1-2): DGGITQSPKYLFRKEGQNVTLSCEQNLNHDAMYWYRQDPGQGLRLIYYSQIVNDFQKGDIAEGYSVSREKKESFPLTVTSAQKNPTAFYLCASSGTTGGGYGYTFGSGTRLTVV.

This clone occurred a few times. Different DNA sequences within this sample yield the same CDR3. The chain recombines TRBV7-9 with TRBJ2-1; D not certain. CDR3 size: 12 residues. Deletions cut 1 base from V and 7 bases from J, with 5 bases between. Per germline, CDR1 SEHNR and CDR2 FQNEAQ (reference sequence). The CDR3 protein is CASSLGANEQFF. CDR3 sequence (DNA): TGTGCCAGCAGCTTAGGGGCTAATGAGCAGTTCTTC. The entire variable domain, with the rest obtained from reference TRBV7-9 and TRBJ2-1, is as follows: DTGVSQNPRHKITKRGQNVTFRCDPISEHNRLYWYRQTLGQGPEFLTYFQNEAQLEKSRLLSDRFSAERPKGSFSTLEIQRTEQGDSAMYLCASSLGANEQFFGPGTRLTVL.

The rearrangement joins TRBV6-5 to TRBJ1-3, with D unclear. The CDR3 spans 16 residues. Per germline, CDR1 MNHEY and CDR2 SVGAGI. The V gene lost 4 bases and the J gene lost 1 base, with 14 bases spanning the gap. CDR3 bases: TGTGCCAGCAGTTCGACCCGGGTAGTATCTGGAAACACCATATATTTT. It specifies CASSSTRVVSGNTIYF.

V gene TRBV4-1 combines with J gene TRBJ2-2; unclear D gene. The CDR3 sequence is 16 residues long. Deletions cut 2 bases from V and 2 bases from J, with 12 bases between. Germline V gene lookup returns CDR1 MGHRA and CDR2 YSYEKL. The CDR3 loop is CASSQIMAPNTGELFF. For the CDR3, the DNA is TGCGCCAGCAGCCAAATTATGGCTCCTAACACCGGGGAGCTGTTTTTT.

The rearrangement links TRBV6-5 to TRBJ2-7; TRBD1 is a possible D gene (6 bases). Germline V CDR1 and CDR2: MNHEY, SVGAGI. The CDR3 is made up of 14 amino acids. V was pared by 2 bases and J by 4 bases, with 12 bases between. The DNA of the CDR3 is TGTGCCAGCAGTTACCTCCGGCAGGGGTACGAGCAGTACTTC. Residues: CASSYLRQGYEQYF.

Only one count was recorded for this clone. V usage is TRBV27 and J usage is TRBJ2-7, with D uncertain. CDR1 MNHEY and CDR2 SMNVEV come from the germline V gene (reference sequence). The length of the CDR3 is 14 residues. V gave up 1 base and J gave up 4 bases, with 11 bases separating them. The CDR3 spells CASSLLGNLYEQYF. The CDR3 coding sequence is TGTGCCAGCAGTTTATTGGGAAATCTTTACGAGCAGTACTTC.

V usage is TRBV11-2 and J usage is TRBJ2-7; D unclear. Germline values: CDR1 SGHAT, CDR2 FQNNGV. The CDR3 consists of 13 residues. V was pared by 3 bases and J by 7 bases, with 13 bases between. Here the CDR3 DNA reads TGTGCCAGCAGCTTTCGGCCTTTGGAAGAGCAGTACTTC. The encoded protein is CASSFRPLEEQYF.

The CDR3: CASSVGRRGPIYEQYF. In nucleotides, the CDR3 is TGTGCCAGCAGCGTAGGTAGAAGAGGACCCATCTACGAGCAGTACTTC. The rearrangement links TRBV9 to TRBJ2-7; no clear D gene. Germline CDR1 reads SGDLS; CDR2 reads YYNGEE. The CDR3 sequence is 16 residues long. V was cut by 0 bases and J by 3 bases, with 16 bases left in between.

This clone was detected once. The rearrangement uses TRBV15 and TRBJ1-4, with D maybe TRBD1 (5 bases). CDR1 and CDR2 (germline): LNHNV, YYDKDF (reference sequence). The CDR3 runs 17 residues. Trimming removed 0 bases at V and 6 bases at J, with 17 bases between. In DNA form, the CDR3 reads TGTGCCACCAGCAGAGATTGGGGGACGCTTGAAGATGAAAAACTGTTTTTT. It encodes CATSRDWGTLEDEKLFF.

In regard to this clone: Within the sample, other DNA sequences also encode this same CDR3. This chain connects TRBV7-9 to TRBJ2-7; no clear D gene. This CDR3 spans 13 amino acids. Germline V gene sequence: CDR1 SEHNR, CDR2 FQNEAQ (reference sequence). V was cut by 4 bases and J by 0 bases, with 7 bases left in between. As DNA, the CDR3 is TGTGCCAGCAGCTGGGGTGGCTCCTACGAGCAGTACTTC. It specifies CASSWGGSYEQYF.

This chain joins TRBV29-1 and TRBJ1-2; D is unresolved. Trimming removed 2 bases at V and 5 bases at J, with 9 bases between. The germline CDR1 and CDR2 sequences are SQVTM and ANQGSEA. The CDR3 consists of 12 residues. This CDR3 is CSVEWLLYGYTF. CDR3 nucleotide sequence: TGCAGCGTTGAATGGTTACTTTATGGCTACACCTTC.

The J gene is TRBJ2-7, the V gene TRBV27, with D tentatively TRBD2 (6 bases). V lost 5 bases to trimming and J lost 3 bases, with 26 bases between them. This CDR3 spans 18 amino acids. Germline lookup yields CDR1 MNHEY and CDR2 SMNVEV (reference sequence). The CDR3 bases are TGTGCCAGCAGTGCACTTGCGTTGAGCGGGCCAGAAATCTACGAGCAGTACTTC. Protein sequence: CASSALALSGPEIYEQYF.